The 23 T cell receptor beta chains in this list originate from one sample, sequenced in a study of shared clonotypes between healthy human individuals. Produced via immunoSEQ multiplex PCR; TCRdb's table is partial and in-frame only. Of about 2.3 million clones listed, about nine tenths were seen once; the top ten hold around 0.4%. The sequenced sample consisted of naive CD4+ T cells from PBMCs. Subset denoted: CD45RA+ positively selected. Every receptor here comes from a man in his late teens or twenties in good health. Some clones in this sample may be carry-over from other donors' samples.

Worth noting for this clone: This CDR3 is also generated by other DNA sequences in the sample. The CDR3 nucleotides read TGCGCCAGCAGCTTGACGACAGGGGGCAATCAGCCCCAGCATTTT. The encoded protein is CASSLTTGGNQPQHF. The rearrangement uses TRBV5-1 and TRBJ1-5, with 8 bases fitting TRBD1. The CDR3 runs to 15 residues. V trimming: 1 base; J trimming: 2 bases; junction bases outside the gene matches: 2. CDR1 is SGHRS and CDR2 is YFSETQ in the germline V gene.

The rearrangement uses TRBV10-3 and TRBJ1-1, with D possibly matching TRBD1 (5 bases). This CDR3 contains 14 residues. CDR1 and CDR2 from the germline V gene are ENHRY and SYGVKD. Deletions cut 8 bases from V and 6 bases from J, with 19 bases between. CDR3 amino acids: CAIAGGGVVAEAFF. CDR3 nucleotide sequence: TGTGCCATCGCTGGGGGTGGGGTCGTAGCTGAAGCTTTCTTT.

This chain links TRBV5-8 with TRBJ2-5; unclear D gene. The V end lost 0 bases, the J end lost 7 bases, and 13 bases lay between the germline ends. The germline CDR1 and CDR2 sequences are SGHTS and YDEGEE. The CDR3 loop spans 14 amino acids. CDR3 amino acids: CASSLVQPTGTQYF. As DNA, the CDR3 is TGTGCCAGCAGCTTGGTGCAGCCCACGGGGACCCAGTACTTC.

This clone has only one observation. The chain has TRBV4-2 and TRBJ1-1; D unclear. The CDR3 sequence is 15 residues long. Trimming shortened V by 1 base and J by 1 base, and 10 bases separated the two germline ends. The germline CDR1 and CDR2 sequences are LGHNA and YNFKEQ. CDR3 loop: CASSQALPRNTEAFF. CDR3 sequence (DNA): TGTGCCAGCAGCCAAGCACTACCGAGGAACACTGAAGCTTTCTTT.

The rearrangement uses TRBV4-1 and TRBJ1-2, with D tentatively TRBD1 (5 bases). The CDR3 consists of 14 residues. Germline assignment: CDR1 MGHRA and CDR2 YSYEKL. Trimming took 4 bases from V and 8 from J, leaving 17 bases between them. The CDR3 protein is CASSPPFLGHGYTF. The CDR3 coding sequence is TGCGCCAGCAGCCCGCCTTTCCTGGGGCACGGCTACACCTTC.

This clone was counted only a few times. Here the CDR3 reads CASSLRLGEKLFF. CDR3 coding DNA: TGCGCCAGCAGCCTCCGCCTTGGGGAAAAACTGTTTTTT. The chain is built from TRBV4-1 and TRBJ1-4, with D uncertain. V was shortened by 4 bases and J by 8 bases, with 11 bases between the two germline ends. The CDR3 runs to 13 residues. Germline loops: CDR1 MGHRA, CDR2 YSYEKL.

The chain employs TRBV19 and TRBJ1-1, with D perhaps matching TRBD1 (6 bases). Trimming pared 5 bases from V and 3 bases from J, leaving 19 bases between. Per the germline V gene, CDR1 is LNHDA and CDR2 is SQIVND (reference sequence). The CDR3 has 16 amino acids. The CDR3 bases are TGTGCCAGTAGTGTACCGGGCAGGGGCGCTGACACTGAAGCTTTCTTT. Translating it yields CASSVPGRGADTEAFF. The full variable domain, rest sourced from reference TRBV19 and TRBJ1-1, is DGGITQSPKYLFRKEGQNVTLSCEQNLNHDAMYWYRQDPGQGLRLIYYSQIVNDFQKGDIAEGYSVSREKKESFPLTVTSAQKNPTAFYLCASSVPGRGADTEAFFGQGTRLTVV.

This chain links TRBV28 with TRBJ1-3; D is ambiguous. The CDR3 runs 13 residues. Trimming pared 3 bases from V and 5 bases from J, leaving 8 bases between. CDR1 and CDR2 (germline): MDHEN, SYDVKM. CDR3 DNA: TGTGCCAGCAGTTTCCCTCAGAGAAACACCATATATTTT. Its translation: CASSFPQRNTIYF.

The CDR3 DNA reads as TGCAGCGTTGAGGTACAGGGTCTGGGCTATGGCTACACCTTC. It translates to CSVEVQGLGYGYTF. V usage is TRBV29-1 and J usage is TRBJ1-2, with D possibly TRBD1 on 6 matching bases. V was shortened by 3 bases and J by 4 bases, with 15 bases between the two germline ends. CDR3 length: 14 amino acids. Germline V gives CDR1 SQVTM, CDR2 ANQGSEA.

The chain joins TRBV5-1 to TRBJ2-2; D gene unclear. The CDR3 length is 17 residues. CDR1 SGHRS and CDR2 YFSETQ come from the germline V gene. V was cut by 0 bases and J by 2 bases, with 14 bases left in between. The CDR3 region is CASSLALVGTNTGELFF. CDR3 nucleotide sequence: TGCGCCAGCAGCTTGGCCCTGGTGGGCACCAACACCGGGGAGCTGTTTTTT. Full variable domain (remainder filled in from reference TRBV5-1 and TRBJ2-2): KAGVTQTPRYLIKTRGQQVTLSCSPISGHRSVSWYQQTPGQGLQFLFEYFSETQRNKGNFPGRFSGRQFSNSRSEMNVSTLELGDSALYLCASSLALVGTNTGELFFGEGSRLTVL.

V usage is TRBV28 and J usage is TRBJ1-5; perhaps TRBD1 as D (5 bases). The length of the CDR3 is 14 residues. The germline gives CDR1 MDHEN, CDR2 SYDVKM. V dropped 6 bases and J dropped 7 bases, with 16 bases sitting between them. The CDR3 DNA follows: TGTGCCAGCAGGGGGGTGGGGTCATTCCAGCCCCAGCATTTT. It encodes CASRGVGSFQPQHF.

The chain has TRBV5-1 and TRBJ2-2, with a possible D match to TRBD2 (5 bases). Germline V gene sequence: CDR1 SGHRS, CDR2 YFSETQ. CDR3 length: 15 residues. V was clipped by 4 bases and J by 3 bases, with 13 bases between them. DNA of the CDR3: TGCGCCAGCAGCCCTCTTACTAGGGACACCGGGGAGCTGTTTTTT. Its translation is CASSPLTRDTGELFF.

This sequence joins TRBV28 and TRBJ2-7; D may be TRBD2 (6 bases). V lost 3 bases, J lost 3 bases, and 12 bases lay in between. CDR3 length: 14 amino acids. Germline CDR1 MDHEN, CDR2 SYDVKM. The CDR3 sequence is CASSLASENYEQYF. CDR3 nucleotide sequence: TGTGCCAGCAGTTTGGCTAGCGAAAACTACGAGCAGTACTTC.

This rearrangement joins TRBV25-1 to TRBJ2-6, with TRBD1 matching over 8 bases. V lost 7 bases to trimming and J lost 1 base; unmatched junction nucleotides: 6. There are 16 residues in the CDR3. Germline V CDR1 and CDR2: MGHDK, SYGVNS. Here the CDR3 reads CASTLRTGSGANVLTF. CDR3 nucleotides: TGTGCCAGCACCCTCAGGACAGGGTCTGGGGCCAACGTCCTGACTTTC.

V usage is TRBV6-1 and J usage is TRBJ1-1; unclear D gene. This CDR3 is 13 amino acids long. Germline V gene data show CDR1 as MNHNS and CDR2 as SASEGT. The V end was cut by 10 bases, the J end by 2 bases, with 14 bases between. The CDR3 nucleotides read TGTGCCATTGAGTCGGTTAAAAACACTGAAGCTTTCTTT. Translating it yields CAIESVKNTEAFF.

The table lists this clone with a count of one. This chain connects TRBV19 to TRBJ2-5; D is perhaps TRBD1 or TRBD2 (6 bases each). Looked up from germline, CDR1 is LNHDA and CDR2 is SQIVND (reference sequence). The V and J ends lost 5 bases and 5 bases respectively, with 18 bases between them. The CDR3 loop spans 15 amino acids. The CDR3 loop reads CASSPPGARRETQYF. Written as DNA, the CDR3 is TGTGCCAGTAGTCCCCCGGGGGCGAGACGGGAGACCCAGTACTTC.

On this clone: At the DNA level, this CDR3 is encoded by other sequences in the same sample as well. The chain is built from TRBV6-1 and TRBJ1-2, with D tentatively TRBD1 (6 bases). The V end lost 4 bases, the J end lost 5 bases, and 11 bases lay between the germline ends. CDR1 and CDR2 from the germline V gene are MNHNS and SASEGT. The CDR3 runs 13 residues. The chain's CDR3 is CASSARTAYGYTF. CDR3 DNA: TGTGCCAGCAGTGCTCGGACAGCATATGGCTACACCTTC.

This chain joins TRBV7-9 and TRBJ2-1; 7 bases line up with TRBD1. Germline CDR1 is SEHNR and CDR2 is FQNEAQ (reference sequence). Losses at the gene ends were 5 bases for V and 9 bases for J; bases not matched to a gene: 16. This CDR3 has 16 amino acids. This CDR3 reads CASSTGWQGQVSEQFF. CDR3 DNA: TGTGCCAGCAGCACCGGGTGGCAAGGACAGGTCAGTGAGCAGTTCTTC.

This chain joins TRBV29-1 and TRBJ1-2; no firm D call. CDR3 length: 14 amino acids. Trimming took off 5 bases at V and 8 bases at J, with 21 bases between the two ends. Germline V CDR1 and CDR2: SQVTM, ANQGSEA. The CDR3, as DNA: TGCAGCGTTCTTAACATCCCCCTGGCATTAGGCTACACCTTC. As protein: CSVLNIPLALGYTF.

This chain links TRBV9 with TRBJ2-1; 9 nucleotides agree with TRBD2. Germline-derived CDR1 and CDR2 are SGDLS and YYNGEE. This CDR3 spans 14 amino acids. J gave up 10 bases and V 4 bases, and 9 bases lay outside the gene matches. The DNA for the CDR3 is TGTGCCAGCAGCAACGGACTAGCGACGCACGAGCAGTTCTTC. It yields the protein CASSNGLATHEQFF.

The V and J genes are TRBV7-2 and TRBJ2-7; D might be TRBD1 or TRBD2, each matching 5 bases. The CDR3 is 15 residues long. Trimming stripped 1 base from V and 1 base from J, with 11 bases between. Germline lookup yields CDR1 SGHTA and CDR2 FQGNSA. CDR3 loop: CASSLVRAGSYEQYF. CDR3 DNA sequence: TGTGCCAGCAGCTTAGTGAGGGCAGGGTCCTACGAGCAGTACTTC.

The genes are TRBV28 and TRBJ2-7; no firm D call. CDR1 is MDHEN, CDR2 SYDVKM, per germline. The CDR3 extends over 14 amino acids. Trimming pared 2 bases from V and 0 bases from J, leaving 8 bases between. The chain's CDR3 is CASSLAASSYEQYF. The DNA of the CDR3 is TGTGCCAGCAGTTTAGCAGCGAGCTCCTACGAGCAGTACTTC.

V is TRBV29-1 and J is TRBJ1-5, with 9 bases lining up with TRBD1. With V trimmed by 7 bases and J by 5 bases, 3 bases remained unmatched. From germline, CDR1 is SQVTM and CDR2 ANQGSEA. The CDR3 extends over 12 amino acids. The CDR3 protein is CSARTGDQPQHF. In nucleotides, the CDR3 is TGCAGCGCCAGGACAGGGGATCAGCCCCAGCATTTT. The variable domain in full, with the rest retrieved from reference TRBV29-1 and TRBJ1-5, is SAVISQKPSRDICQRGTSLTIQCQVDSQVTMMFWYRQQPGQSLTLIATANQGSEATYESGFVIDKFPISRPNLTFSTLTVSNMSPEDSSIYLCSARTGDQPQHFGDGTRLSIL.